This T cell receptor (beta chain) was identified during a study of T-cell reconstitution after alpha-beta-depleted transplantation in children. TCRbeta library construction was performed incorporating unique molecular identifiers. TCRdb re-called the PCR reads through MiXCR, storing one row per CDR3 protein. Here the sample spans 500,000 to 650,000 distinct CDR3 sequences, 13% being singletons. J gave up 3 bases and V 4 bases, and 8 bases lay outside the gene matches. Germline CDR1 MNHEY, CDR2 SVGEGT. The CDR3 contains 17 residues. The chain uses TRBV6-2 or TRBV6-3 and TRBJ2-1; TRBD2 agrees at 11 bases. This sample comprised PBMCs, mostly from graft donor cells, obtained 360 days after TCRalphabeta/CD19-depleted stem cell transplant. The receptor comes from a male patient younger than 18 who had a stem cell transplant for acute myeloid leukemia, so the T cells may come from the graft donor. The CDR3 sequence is CASSSRVGLAGYNEQFF. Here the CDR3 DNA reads TGTGCCAGCAGTTCCCGGGTCGGACTAGCGGGCTACAATGAGCAGTTCTTC.